The 31 T cell receptor beta chains below come from one sample, sequenced in a study of cytomegalovirus exposure and HLA in healthy donors (dated 2017 in TCRdb). Library preparation was by the immunoSEQ multiplex PCR assay. The multiplex PCR relied on a mix of 60 forward primers for TCR Vbeta segments and 13 reverse primers for TCR Jbeta segments. TCRdb mirrors the immuneACCESS table, restricted to in-frame sequences. Some clones are absent from its copies; in checked studies, under half trace to an unresolved V gene, and the reason for the others is unknown. The sample records approximately 160,000 clones, 55% to 70% of which are singletons. 3% of the sample is taken by the ten largest. The specimen was PBMCs. Every receptor here comes from a woman in her thirties in good health and CMV-seropositive.

This chain connects TRBV29-1 to TRBJ2-7; D may be TRBD2 (6 bases). Germline V gene lookup returns CDR1 SQVTM and CDR2 ANQGSEA. This CDR3 comprises 12 residues. The V end lost 6 bases, the J end lost 6 bases, and 15 bases lay between the germline ends. CDR3 coding DNA: TGCAGCGTGGAGGGACTCCCCGGCGAGCAGTACTTC. Translating it yields CSVEGLPGEQYF.

The rearrangement joins TRBV27 to TRBJ1-2; no firm D call. The V gene lost 5 bases and the J gene lost 7 bases, with 11 bases spanning the gap. Germline-derived CDR1 and CDR2 are MNHEY and SMNVEV (reference sequence). This CDR3 is 12 amino acids long. Here the CDR3 DNA reads TGTGCCAGCAGTCCTAATCATGGTGGCTACACCTTC. Protein sequence: CASSPNHGGYTF.

CDR3 residues: CASSLMGPGPGNTIYF. The DNA of the CDR3 is TGCGCCAGCAGCTTAATGGGCCCAGGCCCTGGAAACACCATATATTTT. The chain is built from TRBV5-1 and TRBJ1-3; no clear D gene. V lost 2 bases to trimming and J lost 2 bases, with 14 bases between them. The CDR3 has 16 residues. Germline V lookup: CDR1 SGHRS, CDR2 YFSETQ.

V is TRBV9 and J is TRBJ1-6; D gene uncertain. The V end was cut by 0 bases, the J end by 14 bases, with 9 bases between. The germline V gene has CDR1 SGDLS and CDR2 YYNGEE. The CDR3 runs 12 residues. The DNA of the CDR3 is TGTGCCAGCAGCGTAGGGGAGGGCACCCTCCACTTT. This encodes CASSVGEGTLHF.

This clone was seen only a few times. The chain links TRBV27 to TRBJ1-2; tentative D call: TRBD1 (6 bases). V shed 5 bases and J shed 7 bases, with 14 bases lying between them. CDR3 length equals 13 residues. From germline, CDR1 is MNHEY and CDR2 SMNVEV (reference sequence). For the CDR3, the DNA is TGTGCCAGCAGTCCCCTGAACAGGGCTGGCTACACCTTC. The encoded protein is CASSPLNRAGYTF.

This chain joins TRBV30 and TRBJ2-7; 7 bases agree with TRBD1. The CDR3 spans 13 residues. V lost 2 bases to trimming and J lost 3 bases; unmatched junction nucleotides: 4. Germline V gene data show CDR1 as GTSNPN and CDR2 as SVGIG (reference sequence). CDR3 in amino acids: CAWSLGTVYEQYF. CDR3 bases: TGTGCCTGGAGTCTGGGGACAGTCTACGAGCAGTACTTC.

This clone was recorded a few times. The chain uses TRBV4-1 and TRBJ2-2, with 7 positions matching TRBD2. This CDR3 contains 16 residues. CDR1 is MGHRA, CDR2 YSYEKL, per germline. Trimming removed 4 bases from V and 4 bases from J; junction bases left unmatched: 9. The CDR3 protein is CASSLGASGVTGELFF. CDR3 nucleotides: TGCGCCAGCAGCCTCGGAGCTAGCGGAGTCACCGGGGAGCTGTTTTTT.

This clone was counted once. The chain employs TRBV30 and TRBJ2-1; 16 bases align to TRBD2. Germline trimming cut 5 bases from V and 13 bases from J; bases unmatched to any gene: 5. There are 13 residues in the CDR3. Germline V gene sequence: CDR1 GTSNPN, CDR2 SVGIG (reference sequence). CDR3 loop: CAWGTSGRGGQFF. DNA for the CDR3: TGTGCCTGGGGGACTAGCGGGAGGGGTGGACAGTTCTTC.

The chain joins TRBV5-1 to TRBJ2-3; 9 bases line up with TRBD2. CDR3 length: 16 amino acids. CDR1 is SGHRS and CDR2 is YFSETQ in the germline V gene. With 2 bases clipped from V and 2 bases from J, the junction kept 6 bases outside the gene matches. The CDR3: CASSFPPSGTTDTQYF. The CDR3 region has the DNA TGCGCCAGCAGCTTCCCCCCTAGCGGGACCACAGATACGCAGTATTTT.

The chain uses TRBV27 and TRBJ2-1; possible D gene TRBD2, 6 bases. Germline CDR1 is MNHEY and CDR2 is SMNVEV (reference sequence). V was trimmed by 4 bases and J by 1 base, leaving 17 bases between them. This CDR3 has 17 amino acids. The CDR3: CASSSIASVKSYNEQFF. In nucleotides, the CDR3 is TGTGCCAGCAGTTCGATCGCTAGCGTAAAATCCTACAATGAGCAGTTCTTC.

In this sample, this clone turned up a few times. The chain has TRBV7-2 and TRBJ2-7, with 7 nucleotides matching TRBD2. This CDR3 comprises 14 residues. CDR1 is SGHTA, CDR2 FQGNSA, per germline. The V and J ends lost 5 bases and 2 bases, in that order; junction bases with no gene match: 6. In DNA form, the CDR3 reads TGTGCCAGCAGCATTCGCGGGAGCCCCTACGAGCAGTACTTC. Translation gives CASSIRGSPYEQYF.

J is TRBJ1-3 and V is TRBV5-1; D might be TRBD1 (6 bases). Trimming cost V 0 bases and J 6 bases, with 13 bases left between them. The germline V gene has CDR1 SGHRS and CDR2 YFSETQ. The CDR3 is made up of 15 amino acids. CDR3 region: CASSLGMQGTNTIYF. CDR3 nucleotides: TGCGCCAGCAGCTTGGGAATGCAGGGGACAAACACCATATATTTT.

This clone has a handful of counts. In the same sample, other DNA sequences code for this CDR3. The J gene is TRBJ1-1, the V gene TRBV7-9; TRBD1 might be the D (6 bases). Trimming pared 5 bases from V and 1 base from J, leaving 8 bases between. Germline lookup yields CDR1 SEHNR and CDR2 FQNEAQ (reference sequence). The CDR3 consists of 13 residues. In DNA, the CDR3 is TGTGCCAGCAGCCTACAGGGGAACACTGAAGCTTTCTTT. Its protein product is CASSLQGNTEAFF.

V and J are TRBV6-5 and TRBJ2-3; the D gene is possibly TRBD2 (6 bases). The CDR3 totals 13 residues. Per germline, CDR1 MNHEY and CDR2 SVGAGI. Between the trimmed V and J ends, which lost 2 bases and 4 bases, there was a span of 7 bases. In DNA, the CDR3 is TGTGCCAGCAGTTACCCGGGGGCAGATACGCAGTATTTT. Encoded protein: CASSYPGADTQYF.

V and J are TRBV7-3 and TRBJ1-1; 8 bases map to TRBD1. CDR1 is SGHTA, CDR2 FQGTGA, per germline. The CDR3 spans 13 residues. With V trimmed by 5 bases and J by 11 bases, 10 bases remained unmatched. CDR3 region: CASSPQQGGRAFF. The DNA of the CDR3 is TGTGCCAGCAGCCCACAACAGGGGGGCAGGGCTTTCTTT.

The DNA for the CDR3 is TGTGCCACCAGCAGAGATTGGGCGGGGGGACAGGGCTATGAGCAGTTCTTC. Protein product: CATSRDWAGGQGYEQFF. The chain has TRBV15 and TRBJ2-1; D is possibly TRBD1 (9 bases). Germline V CDR1 and CDR2: LNHNV, YYDKDF (reference sequence). Trimming took off 0 bases at V and 8 bases at J, with 20 bases between the two ends. The CDR3 covers 17 residues.

This clone was counted between two and nine times. The chain is built from TRBV5-1 and TRBJ2-5; 9 nucleotides match TRBD1. Germline V lookup: CDR1 SGHRS, CDR2 YFSETQ. This CDR3 is 14 amino acids long. V lost 4 bases, J lost 1 base, and 2 bases stayed unmatched. CDR3 nucleotides: TGCGCCAGCAGCGGGACAGGGTCCCAAGAGACCCAGTACTTC. This translates into CASSGTGSQETQYF.

Note on this clone: The likely explanation is a read error, given a far larger clone one base away. The sample has other DNA sequences that encode this CDR3 too. The chain joins TRBV30 to TRBJ1-1; 8 bases fit TRBD1. This CDR3 region has 13 residues. The germline V gene encodes CDR1 GTSNPN and CDR2 SVGIG (reference sequence). DNA for the CDR3: TGTGCATGGGAGAAGTACAGGGGGACTGAAGCTTTCTTT. Translating it yields CAWEKYRGTEAFF.

In DNA, the CDR3 is TGTGCCAGCAGCTTAACTTCGGCCGGGGAGCTGTTTTTT. This encodes CASSLTSAGELFF. The chain has TRBV7-2 and TRBJ2-2; D remains ambiguous. V lost 2 bases to trimming and J lost 6 bases, with 7 bases between them. CDR3 size: 13 residues. Looked up from germline, CDR1 is SGHTA and CDR2 is FQGNSA.

Only a few counts were recorded for this clone. This chain links TRBV6-5 with TRBJ1-4, with D uncertain. V lost 5 bases and J lost 6, with 10 bases in between. The CDR3 contains 13 residues. CDR1 is MNHEY, CDR2 SVGAGI, per germline. Here the CDR3 DNA reads TGTGCCAGCAGTCAAAACACCTATGAAAAACTGTTTTTT. This gives the protein CASSQNTYEKLFF.

The chain recombines TRBV28 with TRBJ2-3, with D unclear. Between the trimmed V and J ends, which lost 6 bases and 0 bases, there was a span of 13 bases. Germline-derived CDR1 and CDR2 are MDHEN and SYDVKM. The CDR3 spans 15 residues. The CDR3 nucleotides read TGTGCCAGCAGGTCGTTTGAGGCCAGCACAGATACGCAGTATTTT. It is translated as CASRSFEASTDTQYF.

This chain connects TRBV7-2 to TRBJ1-2, with D tentatively TRBD1 (5 bases). Trimming removed 4 bases at V and 6 bases at J, with 21 bases between. Germline CDR1 SGHTA, CDR2 FQGNSA. This CDR3 spans 16 amino acids. The DNA for the CDR3 is TGTGCCAGCAGCTCGGGGGGGGTCAGGGCGTTTAATGGCTACACCTTC. It codes for CASSSGGVRAFNGYTF.

This chain links TRBV6-5 with TRBJ1-1; 8 bases agree with TRBD1. The CDR3 has 13 amino acids. Losses at the gene ends were 2 bases for V and 10 bases for J; bases not matched to a gene: 6. CDR1 is MNHEY, CDR2 SVGAGI, per germline. The CDR3, as DNA: TGTGCCAGCAGTTACAGGGACAGGAGAGGAGCTTTCTTT. Translation gives CASSYRDRRGAFF.

V usage is TRBV4-2 and J usage is TRBJ2-5, with TRBD2 identical over 7 bases. The trim removed 5 bases at V and 5 bases at J, leaving 14 bases unmatched. Germline CDR1 reads LGHNA; CDR2 reads YNFKEQ. This CDR3 is 16 amino acids long. This CDR3 is CASSFVLAGAFETQYF. Here the CDR3 DNA reads TGTGCCAGCAGCTTCGTATTGGCGGGAGCTTTCGAGACCCAGTACTTC.

This chain joins TRBV6-5 and TRBJ2-7, with D possibly TRBD1 on 7 matching bases. The V end lost 6 bases, the J end lost 11 bases, and 14 bases lay between the germline ends. There are 11 residues in the CDR3. Germline V lookup: CDR1 MNHEY, CDR2 SVGAGI. CDR3 in DNA: TGTGCCAGCAGCACAACAGGGGAGGAGTACTTC. Translating gives CASSTTGEEYF.

V and J are TRBV19 and TRBJ2-1, with TRBD2 identical over 11 bases. The CDR3 is made up of 16 amino acids. J was trimmed by 3 bases and V by 3 bases; bases with no gene match: 4. Germline V lookup: CDR1 LNHDA, CDR2 SQIVND (reference sequence). The CDR3 sequence: CASSIVGLAVYNEQFF. The CDR3 bases are TGTGCCAGTAGTATCGTGGGACTAGCGGTCTACAATGAGCAGTTCTTC.

As DNA, the CDR3 is TGTGCCAGCAGTTTGGACAGGGTATTTGGCGAGCAGTACTTC. Its protein is CASSLDRVFGEQYF. The genes are TRBV27 and TRBJ2-7; 8 bases match TRBD1. The CDR3 has 14 residues. In germline, CDR1 is MNHEY, CDR2 SMNVEV (reference sequence). Trimming cost V 3 bases and J 6 bases; bases outside gene matches: 7.

The V gene is TRBV19, the J gene TRBJ2-7, with a tentative D call TRBD1 (5 bases). Germline CDR1 and CDR2: LNHDA and SQIVND (reference sequence). Trimming took off 1 base at V and 3 bases at J, with 7 bases between the two ends. The CDR3 contains 13 residues. CDR3 nucleotide sequence: TGTGCCAGTAGTATAGTTACAGGCTACGAGCAGTACTTC. Translating it yields CASSIVTGYEQYF. Based on the CDR3 plus reference TRBV19 and TRBJ2-7, the full variable domain is DGGITQSPKYLFRKEGQNVTLSCEQNLNHDAMYWYRQDPGQGLRLIYYSQIVNDFQKGDIAEGYSVSREKKESFPLTVTSAQKNPTAFYLCASSIVTGYEQYFGPGTRLTVT.

The chain uses TRBV7-9 and TRBJ1-2; D is perhaps TRBD1 (5 bases). Per germline, CDR1 SEHNR and CDR2 FQNEAQ (reference sequence). The V end was cut by 3 bases, the J end by 4 bases, with 12 bases between. The CDR3 has 14 residues. This chain's CDR3 is CASSLNQGGYGYTF. In DNA, the CDR3 is TGTGCCAGCAGCTTGAATCAGGGTGGCTATGGCTACACCTTC.

The chain has TRBV5-1 and TRBJ2-2, with 7 nucleotides matching TRBD2. V gave up 2 bases and J gave up 2 bases; unmatched junction bases: 9. This CDR3 has 17 residues. Germline lookup yields CDR1 SGHRS and CDR2 YFSETQ. The CDR3 DNA reads as TGCGCCAGCAGCTTCTCGGCTAGCGGAGATAACACCGGGGAGCTGTTTTTT. It translates to CASSFSASGDNTGELFF.

The chain joins TRBV29-1 to TRBJ1-4; D perhaps matches TRBD1 (5 bases). This CDR3 comprises 13 residues. CDR1 is SQVTM, CDR2 ANQGSEA, per germline. V dropped 7 bases and J dropped 3 bases, with 12 bases sitting between them. The chain's CDR3 is CSARGGANEKLFF. The CDR3 DNA reads TGCAGCGCCCGAGGAGGGGCTAATGAAAAACTGTTTTTT. Complete variable domain (other parts from reference TRBV29-1 and TRBJ1-4): SAVISQKPSRDICQRGTSLTIQCQVDSQVTMMFWYRQQPGQSLTLIATANQGSEATYESGFVIDKFPISRPNLTFSTLTVSNMSPEDSSIYLCSARGGANEKLFFGSGTQLSVL.